Below are 22 T cell receptor beta chains sequenced from a single sample in a study of CD8 T cells in ankylosing spondylitis. The study, taken as a whole, reports: Typical of ankylosing spondylitis blood, it appeared, was a TCR beta motif of eight highly homologous variants.

Their antigen targets remain unknown. MiXCR, run by TCRdb on the 5' RACE reads, gives a single entry per CDR3 protein. The sample consists of roughly 700,000 distinct CDR3 sequences, under 20% of them appearing once. The material sequenced was blood, either unsorted or a sorted T cell fraction (not recorded which). All receptors come from a male donor with ankylosing spondylitis.

This clonotype was counted a few times. The CDR3 region is CASSPPGEGQETQYF. In nucleotides, the CDR3 is TGTGCCAGCAGTCCCCCAGGGGAGGGGCAAGAGACCCAGTACTTC. This chain uses TRBV12-3 or TRBV12-4 with TRBJ2-5, with D possibly TRBD2 on 7 matching bases. The CDR3 consists of 15 residues. With 5 bases removed from V and 2 bases from J, the gap between germline ends came to 15 bases.

There are many counts of this clonotype. V is TRBV12-3 or TRBV12-4 and J is TRBJ1-1; D not certain. V lost 3 bases and J 1 base, leaving 9 bases between the germline ends. The CDR3 contains 14 residues. The CDR3 sequence: CASSFWGKNTEAFF. The CDR3, as DNA: TGTGCCAGCAGTTTCTGGGGTAAGAACACTGAAGCTTTCTTT.

The sample holds a few counts of this clonotype. This CDR3 is CASSPMQGGDIGNQPQHF. CDR3 in DNA: TGCGCCAGCAGCCCCATGCAGGGAGGGGATATTGGCAATCAGCCCCAGCATTTT. V usage is TRBV4-1 and J usage is TRBJ1-5; TRBD1 might be the D (5 bases). Trimming cost V 4 bases and J 2 bases, with 21 bases left between them. Germline CDR1 MGHRA, CDR2 YSYEKL. The CDR3 length is 18 residues.

V gene TRBV10-3 combines with J gene TRBJ2-7; D uncertain. Germline values: CDR1 ENHRY, CDR2 SYGVKD. The CDR3 totals 13 residues. The V and J ends lost 2 bases and 1 base respectively, with 6 bases between them. The CDR3 nucleotides read TGTGCCATCAGTGAGGTGGAGTCCTACGAGCAGTACTTC. Protein product: CAISEVESYEQYF.

This clonotype was counted only a few times. This sequence joins TRBV6-2 or TRBV6-3 and TRBJ1-2; no firm D call. The CDR3 loop spans 14 amino acids. Trimming shortened V by 6 bases and J by 2 bases, and 13 bases separated the two germline ends. Germline-derived CDR1 and CDR2 are MNHEY and SVGEGT. Here the CDR3 reads CASSLMTPNYGYTF. DNA for the CDR3: TGTGCCAGCAGCCTGATGACACCGAACTATGGCTACACCTTC.

The table lists this clonotype with a few counts. V usage is TRBV6-2 or TRBV6-3 and J usage is TRBJ2-1; the D gene is possibly TRBD2 (7 bases). V was pared by 9 bases and J by 8 bases, with 20 bases between. The germline CDR1 and CDR2 sequences are MNHEY and SVGEGT. CDR3 size: 14 residues. CDR3 protein: CASNPGGPIYEQFF. CDR3 nucleotide sequence: TGTGCCAGTAACCCGGGGGGCCCTATTTATGAGCAGTTCTTC.

This clonotype was seen more than once but under ten times. This chain's CDR3 is CASSLDSPGAGRTYEQYF. The CDR3 nucleotides read TGCGCCAGCAGCTTGGACTCGCCCGGGGCAGGTAGAACCTACGAGCAGTACTTC. The rearrangement uses TRBV5-1 and TRBJ2-7; D tentatively reads TRBD1 or TRBD2 (5 bases each). The germline V gene encodes CDR1 SGHRS and CDR2 YFSETQ. The CDR3 is 18 amino acids. The V and J ends lost 0 bases and 2 bases respectively, with 21 bases between them.

V usage is TRBV5-1 and J usage is TRBJ2-1, with D unresolved. The CDR3 runs 13 residues. Per germline, CDR1 SGHRS and CDR2 YFSETQ. Between the trimmed V and J ends, which lost 4 bases and 6 bases, there was a span of 11 bases. CDR3 nucleotide sequence: TGCGCCAGCAGCCCGCCCTACAGCAATGAGCAGTTCTTC. This encodes CASSPPYSNEQFF.

This clonotype was picked up a small number of times. The CDR3 sequence: CASSPIKNQPQHF. The CDR3 DNA sequence: TGTGCCAGCAGTCCGATCAAGAATCAGCCCCAGCATTTT. The chain uses TRBV6-6 and TRBJ1-5; D remains ambiguous. With 5 bases removed from V and 4 bases from J, the gap between germline ends came to 9 bases. Germline CDR1 and CDR2: MNHNY and SVGAGI (reference sequence). The CDR3 extends over 13 amino acids.

This clonotype has a count of ten or more. The rearrangement links TRBV25-1 to TRBJ2-2; TRBD2 is a possible D gene (6 bases). V was pared by 0 bases and J by 5 bases, with 16 bases between. The length of the CDR3 is 17 residues. From germline, CDR1 is MGHDK and CDR2 SYGVNS. The chain's CDR3 is CASSEYLSSEGTGELFF. CDR3 bases: TGTGCCAGCAGTGAATACTTGTCTAGCGAGGGGACCGGGGAGCTGTTTTTT.

The rearrangement links TRBV7-9 to TRBJ2-6; D may be TRBD1 (5 bases). CDR1 is SEHNR, CDR2 FQNEAQ, per germline (reference sequence). V was pared by 5 bases and J by 2 bases, with 10 bases between. The CDR3 has 15 residues. The CDR3 sequence: CASSLLGAGANVLTF. DNA of the CDR3: TGTGCCAGCAGCCTCCTAGGGGCTGGGGCCAACGTCCTGACTTTC.

This clonotype was observed a handful of times. The J gene is TRBJ1-5, the V gene TRBV7-9; D ambiguous. Per germline, CDR1 SEHNR and CDR2 FQNEAQ (reference sequence). V was pared by 5 bases and J by 4 bases, with 6 bases between. CDR3 length: 12 residues. CDR3 nucleotide sequence: TGTGCCAGCAGCAAAGGGAATCAGCCCCAGCATTTT. Translating it yields CASSKGNQPQHF.

The CDR3 is CASSLNTGGGNQPQHF. The CDR3 DNA reads TGTGCCAGCAGTCTAAATACAGGGGGCGGCAATCAGCCCCAGCATTTT. The chain links TRBV12-3 or TRBV12-4 to TRBJ1-5; 9 nucleotides agree with TRBD1. The CDR3 covers 16 residues. The J segment lost 2 bases and the V segment lost 5 bases, leaving 7 bases of the junction unmatched.

This clonotype was found a few times. The V gene is TRBV27, the J gene TRBJ2-5; D might be TRBD2 (6 bases). V dropped 3 bases and J dropped 4 bases, with 18 bases sitting between them. The germline gives CDR1 MNHEY, CDR2 SMNVEV (reference sequence). The CDR3 extends over 16 amino acids. CDR3 nucleotides: TGTGCCAGCAGTTTCTCCATCGGGGAGGTTGGAGAGACCCAGTACTTC. Translated: CASSFSIGEVGETQYF.

This clonotype was found many times. The V and J genes are TRBV12-3 or TRBV12-4 and TRBJ2-1; possibly TRBD1 for D (6 bases). V lost 3 bases and J lost 3, with 12 bases in between. The CDR3 length is 15 residues. The CDR3 here is CASSFTGSGYNEQFF. CDR3 bases: TGTGCCAGCAGTTTCACAGGGTCAGGCTACAATGAGCAGTTCTTC.

Only a few counts were recorded for this clonotype. V usage is TRBV5-1 and J usage is TRBJ1-4; TRBD1 agrees at 9 bases. With 4 bases clipped from V and 4 bases from J, the junction kept 5 bases outside the gene matches. Germline V gene lookup returns CDR1 SGHRS and CDR2 YFSETQ. The CDR3 extends over 15 amino acids. The CDR3 loop reads CASSPGQGHNEKLFF. CDR3 in DNA: TGCGCCAGCAGCCCGGGACAGGGACATAATGAAAAACTGTTTTTT.

This clonotype was detected a few times. The rearrangement uses TRBV6-1 and TRBJ2-7, with a weak D call TRBD1 (6 bases). V shed 2 bases and J shed 1 base, with 15 bases lying between them. Germline V gene sequence: CDR1 MNHNS, CDR2 SASEGT. The CDR3 sequence is 16 residues long. CDR3 nucleotide sequence: TGTGCCAGCAGTGAACCGTACCGGGACATTTCCTACGAGCAGTACTTC. As protein: CASSEPYRDISYEQYF.

This clonotype was found a few times. The chain employs TRBV15 and TRBJ2-1, with 8 bases aligning to TRBD2. The V gene's germline CDR1 is LNHNV and CDR2 YYDKDF (reference sequence). Trimming at V came to 5 bases and at J to 6 bases, leaving 15 bases not matched to a gene. CDR3 size: 17 residues. In DNA, the CDR3 is TGTGCCACCAGCCCCTCGCCGGGGGGGCATCGGTTCAATGAGCAGTTCTTC. Amino acids: CATSPSPGGHRFNEQFF.

The rearrangement uses TRBV18 and TRBJ2-5; D gene unclear. The CDR3 runs to 12 residues. Trimming removed 2 bases at V and 3 bases at J, with 4 bases between. Per the germline V gene, CDR1 is KGHSH and CDR2 is LQKENI. The CDR3 DNA sequence: TGTGCCAGCTCACCAGTGAAAGAGACCCAGTACTTC. Translating gives CASSPVKETQYF.

In this sample, this clonotype turned up a few times. This chain connects TRBV29-1 to TRBJ2-3; 12 bases line up with TRBD1. Per the germline V gene, CDR1 is SQVTM and CDR2 is ANQGSEA. The CDR3 is 16 amino acids. The J segment lost 1 base and the V segment lost 6 bases, leaving 8 bases of the junction unmatched. The CDR3 DNA sequence: TGCAGCGTCAAACCGGGACAGGGGGCCGGCACAGATACGCAGTATTTT. It encodes CSVKPGQGAGTDTQYF.

This clonotype was picked up a small number of times. This CDR3 is CASGEGRAEQYF. The CDR3 coding sequence is TGCGCCAGCGGCGAAGGGCGGGCCGAGCAGTACTTC. The V call is TRBV10-2, the J call TRBJ2-7; perhaps TRBD2 as D (5 bases). V was cut by 8 bases and J by 6 bases, with 14 bases left in between. CDR1 is WSHSY, CDR2 SAAADI, per germline. There are 12 residues in the CDR3.

V gene TRBV3-1 combines with J gene TRBJ2-1, with TRBD2 matching 12 bases. The J segment lost 6 bases and the V segment lost 4 bases, leaving 4 bases of the junction unmatched. Germline values: CDR1 LGHDT, CDR2 YNNKEL (reference sequence). This CDR3 has 15 amino acids. The CDR3 sequence: CASSRGLAGPNEQFF. The DNA of the CDR3 is TGTGCCAGCAGCCGAGGACTAGCGGGACCCAATGAGCAGTTCTTC.